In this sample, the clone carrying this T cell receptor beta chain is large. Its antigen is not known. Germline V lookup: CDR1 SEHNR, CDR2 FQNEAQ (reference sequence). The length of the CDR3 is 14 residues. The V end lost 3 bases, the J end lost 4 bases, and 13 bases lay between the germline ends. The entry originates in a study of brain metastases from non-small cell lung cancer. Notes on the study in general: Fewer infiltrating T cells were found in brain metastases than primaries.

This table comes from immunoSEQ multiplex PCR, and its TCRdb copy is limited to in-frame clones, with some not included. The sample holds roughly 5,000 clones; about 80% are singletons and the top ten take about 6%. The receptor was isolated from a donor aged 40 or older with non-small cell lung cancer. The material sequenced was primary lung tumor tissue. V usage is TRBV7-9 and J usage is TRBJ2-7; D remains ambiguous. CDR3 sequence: CASSLESSIYEQYF. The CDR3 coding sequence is TGTGCCAGCAGCTTGGAAAGCTCGATATACGAGCAGTACTTC.